The clone carrying this TCR beta chain was observed a few times. Vbeta (60) and Jbeta (13) primers were used in the PCR. This table comes from immunoSEQ multiplex PCR, and its TCRdb copy is limited to in-frame clones, with some not included. This repertoire shows about 170,000 clones, about 79% found once; its top ten account for approximately 2.1%. This sample is part of a study of cytomegalovirus exposure and HLA in healthy donors. The V gene lost 3 bases and the J gene lost 2 bases, with 8 bases spanning the gap. This CDR3 has 14 amino acids. CDR1 is SGDLS and CDR2 is YYNGEE in the germline V gene.

The receptor was isolated from a woman aged 50 to 65 in good health and CMV-seronegative. Sequenced input: PBMCs. The chain links TRBV9 to TRBJ1-4; D remains unclear. The CDR3 loop is CASSEAGTNEKLFF. CDR3 coding DNA: TGTGCCAGCAGCGAAGCCGGGACTAATGAAAAACTGTTTTTT.